The sequence of this T cell receptor (beta chain) was determined in a study of brain metastases from non-small cell lung cancer. Points on this clone: An end of the junction does not agree with germline; a read error may underlie this.

The table came from immunoSEQ multiplex PCR; TCRdb's copy has only in-frame clones and leaves some out. The profile shows under 3,000 clones, over 65% of them singletons. The CDR3 is 13 amino acids. CDR1 is LNHDA and CDR2 is SQIVND in the germline V gene (reference sequence). Sample: primary lung tumor tissue. The chain recombines TRBV19 with TRBJ2-3, with unresolved D. The TCR originated in a donor over 35 with non-small cell lung cancer. DNA of the CDR3: TGTGCCAGTAGGGGCGTTAGCACAGATACGCAATATTTT. Its protein product is CASRGVSTDTQYF.